This T cell receptor beta chain derives from a study of control samples from healthy donors and cancer patients. Profiling relied on immunoSEQ multiplex PCR, and the TCRdb table lists in-frame clones only, not all of them. The top ten hold roughly 6% of the sample, which has 130,000 or so clones, 80% to 95% seen once. This CDR3 spans 15 amino acids. With 4 bases removed from V and 0 bases from J, the gap between germline ends came to 13 bases. Germline V gene sequence: CDR1 MDHEN, CDR2 SYDVKM. The sequenced sample was blood. The chain uses TRBV28 and TRBJ2-7, with D tentatively TRBD2 (5 bases). The clonotype comes from a man between 18 and 35 years old in good health. In DNA, the CDR3 is TGTGCCAGCAGTTCAAGCGGCTTCAGCTCCTACGAGCAGTACTTC. Translation gives CASSSSGFSSYEQYF. The entire variable domain, with the rest obtained from reference TRBV28 and TRBJ2-7, is as follows: DVKVTQSSRYLVKRTGEKVFLECVQDMDHENMFWYRQDPGLGLRLIYFSYDVKMKEKGDIPEGYSVSREKKERFSLILESASTNQTSMYLCASSSSGFSSYEQYFGPGTRLTVT.